This T cell receptor beta chain was recorded in a study of PD-1 blockade in classical Hodgkin lymphoma. Study-wide results and limits: As was reported, newly diagnosed patients showed lower baseline TCR diversity than healthy donors did. Factors driving the repertoire differences, possibly disease activity or prior therapy, remain undefined. Before treatment, complete responders showed about the same diversity as newly diagnosed patients.

Patients all relapsed after autologous stem cell transplantation, and there was variation in brentuximab vedotin exposure. The CD4+ T cells used were purified from thawed PBMCs through magnetic negative selection. In germline, CDR1 is LNHDA, CDR2 SQIVND (reference sequence). The CDR3 covers 15 residues. The ends were cut back, 4 bases at V and 2 bases at J, with 12 bases in the middle. Clones were read by immunoSEQ multiplex PCR, and TCRdb kept only the in-frame ones, dropping some. The sample records about 16,000 clones, about 85% being singletons. This clone was seen a handful of times. Its target is unknown.

This chain links TRBV19 with TRBJ2-1; D remains unclear. The sample in question was CD4+ T cells from blood, obtained at baseline. This sequence originates from a human donor with classical Hodgkin lymphoma. DNA of the CDR3: TGTGCCAGTAGTAGGTACTCCTGGACCTACAATGAGCAGTTCTTC. This codes for CASSRYSWTYNEQFF.